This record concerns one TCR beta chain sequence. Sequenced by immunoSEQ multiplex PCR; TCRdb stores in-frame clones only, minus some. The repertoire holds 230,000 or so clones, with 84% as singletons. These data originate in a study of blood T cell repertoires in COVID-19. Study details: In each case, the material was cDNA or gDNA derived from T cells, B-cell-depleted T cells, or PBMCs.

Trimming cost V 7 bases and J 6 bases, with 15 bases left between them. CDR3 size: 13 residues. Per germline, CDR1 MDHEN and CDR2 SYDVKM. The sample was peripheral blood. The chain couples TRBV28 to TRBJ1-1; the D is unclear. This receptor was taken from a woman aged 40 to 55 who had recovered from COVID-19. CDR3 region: CASKELRSSEAFF. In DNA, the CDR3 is TGTGCCAGCAAGGAGTTGAGAAGTTCTGAAGCTTTCTTT.